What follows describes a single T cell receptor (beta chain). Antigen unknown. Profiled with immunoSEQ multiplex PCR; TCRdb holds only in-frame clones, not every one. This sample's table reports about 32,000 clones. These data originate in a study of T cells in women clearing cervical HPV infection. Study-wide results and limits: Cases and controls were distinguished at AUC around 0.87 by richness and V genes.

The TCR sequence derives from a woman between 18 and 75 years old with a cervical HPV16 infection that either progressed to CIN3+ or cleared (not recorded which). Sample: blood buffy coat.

The CDR3 spells CASSLVRGGPGTQYF. The covered CDR3 bases are TGTGCCAGCAGCTTAGTACGGGGGGGGCCTGGTACG. The chain couples TRBV7-2 to TRBJ2-3, with TRBD2 matching over 8 bases. The CDR3 extends 3 residues past the end of the read, so its final part is completed from the germline J gene. The germline V gene encodes CDR1 SGHTA and CDR2 FQGNSA. Trimming at V came to 1 base and at J to 8 bases, leaving 8 bases not matched to a gene. The CDR3 runs to 15 residues.